Listed below are T cell receptor beta chains from one sample, sequenced in a study of vaccination effects on CD4 cells after COVID-19. Their antigens remain unidentified. Using immunoSEQ multiplex PCR, the repertoire was profiled, and TCRdb retains in-frame clones only, with some absent. The data show more than 45,000 clones, roughly 76% seen once. This material consisted of CD4+ T cells from PBMCs cultured without peptide, taken before COVID-19 vaccination. These receptor sequences come from a human donor who had a prior SARS-CoV-2 infection. Each CDR3 is given with its conserved first and last residue. The D gene is left open where the match is weak. Size is stated for part of the rows, as once, few or many counts, or as a class when the clone is expanded.

j_call,clone_size,d_call,v_call,cdr3_nt,cdr3_aa
TRBJ2-5,.,.,TRBV6-1,TGTGCCAGCAGGACCAACGGAGAGACCCAGTACTTC,CASRTNGETQYF
TRBJ2-1,few,TRBD2,TRBV4-2,TGTGCCAGCAGCCAAGCAACTAGCGAGGCCTACAATGAGCAGTTCTTC,CASSQATSEAYNEQFF
TRBJ1-3,few,TRBD1,TRBV24-1,TGTGCCACCAGTGATCAAAACCCTACAGGGGCCGCCTGTGGAAACACCATATATTTT,CATSDQNPTGAACGNTIYF
TRBJ2-2,.,TRBD1,TRBV3-1/TRBV3-2,TGTGCCAGCAGCCTGGGACAGGGAGAGTCCGGGGAGCTGTTTTTT,CASSLGQGESGELFF
TRBJ1-4,once,.,TRBV6-1,TGTGCCAGCAGTGAAGCGCTTGTCAGGGGAGAACGTCTGTTTTTT,CASSEALVRGERLFF
TRBJ1-1,.,.,TRBV2,TGTGCCAGCAGTGAACTGTCAGAAGCTTTCTTT,CASSELSEAFF
TRBJ2-3,.,.,TRBV6-2/TRBV6-3,TGTGCCAGCAGTTACCCTGATCACACAGATACGCAGTATTTT,CASSYPDHTDTQYF
TRBJ2-2,.,.,TRBV2,TGTGCCAGCAGAGAGTATACCGGGGAGCTGTTTTTT,CASREYTGELFF
TRBJ2-1,.,.,TRBV3-1/TRBV3-2,TGTGCCAGCAGCCAGGGGTCCAGCGAGCAGTTCTTC,CASSQGSSEQFF
TRBJ1-1,.,.,TRBV11-2,TGTGCCAGCAGCCAACGTAGGAGCACTGAAGCTTTCTTT,CASSQRRSTEAFF
TRBJ1-3,.,.,TRBV18,TGTGCCAGCTCCTACGCCGCAGGGTCTTCGGGAAACACCATATATTTT,CASSYAAGSSGNTIYF
TRBJ2-7,.,.,TRBV14,TGTGCCAGCAGCTGGACGGGCCTGATCTCCGAGCAGTACTTC,CASSWTGLISEQYF
TRBJ1-2,few,.,TRBV10-2,TGCGCCAGCAGTGAGGCTAACAGGGTATATGGCTACACCTTC,CASSEANRVYGYTF
TRBJ2-1,.,TRBD1,TRBV7-2,TGTGCCAGCAGCTTGACCCGGGACAGGGTTATCAATGAGCAGTTCTTC,CASSLTRDRVINEQFF
TRBJ2-2,few,TRBD2,TRBV5-5,TGTGCCAGCAGCTTCTTCTCCGGGGGGGCCACCGGGGAGCTGTTTTTT,CASSFFSGGATGELFF
TRBJ1-5,.,.,TRBV7-2,TGTGCCAGCAGCTTAGGGGTAAATCAGCCCCAGCATTTT,CASSLGVNQPQHF
TRBJ1-1,.,.,TRBV10-3,TGTGCCATCAGTGAATTGGGCCCTATGAACACTGAAGCTTTCTTT,CAISELGPMNTEAFF
TRBJ2-1,.,TRBD2,TRBV4-2,TGTGCCAGCAGCTCTTCTCGGGGGGGAAAATACAATGAGCAGTTCTTC,CASSSSRGGKYNEQFF
TRBJ1-1,few,.,TRBV18,TGTGCCAGCTCACCACGAAGGGACACTGAAGCTTTCTTT,CASSPRRDTEAFF
TRBJ2-2,few,.,TRBV11-3,TGTGCCAGCAGCCCAATGGGGTTCGCCGGGGAGCTGTTTTTT,CASSPMGFAGELFF
TRBJ2-7,.,.,TRBV4-3,TGCGCCAGCAGCCAAGTCCAGCACTACGAGCAGTACTTC,CASSQVQHYEQYF
TRBJ2-1,.,.,TRBV9,TGTGCCAGCAGCGCGGGACAAGTGTACAATGAGCAGTTCTTC,CASSAGQVYNEQFF
TRBJ2-2,.,TRBD2,TRBV4-2,TGTGCCAGCAGCCAAGTAAGCGGGGGGGCCACCGGGGAGCTGTTTTTT,CASSQVSGGATGELFF
TRBJ2-1,.,.,TRBV7-3,TGTGCCAGCAGCTTTGGGGCGGGCACGGCCGAGCAGTTCTTC,CASSFGAGTAEQFF
TRBJ2-2,.,TRBD1,TRBV7-2,TGTGCCAGCAGCTTTACAGGGGGTTTTGACACCGGGGAGCTGTTTTTT,CASSFTGGFDTGELFF
TRBJ1-2,.,TRBD1,TRBV18,TGTGCCAGCTCACCCCGGGACAGTTATTATGGCTACACCTTC,CASSPRDSYYGYTF
TRBJ2-7,.,.,TRBV2,TGTGCCAGCAGTACAACCGGGGCCTACGAGCAGTACTTC,CASSTTGAYEQYF
TRBJ1-6,.,.,TRBV14,TGTGCCAGCAGCCAAGATTCGGTCAGATTAGGATCACCCCTCCACTTT,CASSQDSVRLGSPLHF
TRBJ2-1,.,TRBD1,TRBV10-3,TGTGCCATCAGTGAGTCTTTCTCGGCCAGGGGGCATGAGCAGTTCTTC,CAISESFSARGHEQFF
TRBJ2-1,.,TRBD1,TRBV11-3,TGTGCCAGCAGCTTTGGCTGGCCGGGACAGGGTAATGAGCAGTTCTTC,CASSFGWPGQGNEQFF
TRBJ2-5,.,.,TRBV13,TGTGCCAGCAGCTTAGCCCCTATCGCTGCAGGAGGCGCAGAGACCCAGTACTTC,CASSLAPIAAGGAETQYF
TRBJ2-7,.,TRBD2,TRBV7-2,TGTGCCAGCAGCTTATTTACTAGCGGGTTGGCCCACGAGCAGTACTTC,CASSLFTSGLAHEQYF
TRBJ2-2,many,TRBD2,TRBV24-1,TGTGCCACCAGTGATCCGGGACTAGCGCCGACCGGGGAGCTGTTTTTT,CATSDPGLAPTGELFF
TRBJ1-1,.,.,TRBV18,TGTGCCAGCTCACCAGGCACAGGGTTCGGGAACACTGAAGCTTTCTTT,CASSPGTGFGNTEAFF
TRBJ1-2,few,.,TRBV12-5,TGTGCTAGTGGCCAGGGGTTGGGTGGCTACACCTTC,CASGQGLGGYTF
TRBJ1-1,.,.,TRBV4-3,TGCGCCAGCAGCCAAGGTCTCCAGGGGAACACTGAAGCTTTCTTT,CASSQGLQGNTEAFF
TRBJ1-2,.,.,TRBV6-6,TGTGCCAGCAGTTACTCGAGCAGAAACTATGGCTACACCTTC,CASSYSSRNYGYTF
TRBJ2-5,.,.,TRBV5-1,TGCGCCAGCAGCTTGGGGGACCTAGAGACCCAGTACTTC,CASSLGDLETQYF